Listed below are T cell receptor beta chains from one sample, sequenced in a study of regulatory T cells in long-lasting Graves disease. TCRdb redid the calling of the multiplex PCR reads with MiXCR, one entry per CDR3 protein. Found here are about 290,000 distinct CDR3 sequences, 22% of them singletons; the top ten hold around three fifths. Sequences were derived from peripheral blood mononuclear cells (PBMCs), sampled when the disease was refractory, from a patient treated with antithyroid drugs. The receptors here all came from a female donor with Graves disease. The conserved cysteine and the conserved F or W are not part of the CDR3 here.

v_call: TRBV12-3/TRBV12-4; j_call: TRBJ1-5; cdr3_aa: ATSSGAGQPQH
v_call: TRBV12-3/TRBV12-4; j_call: TRBJ2-5; cdr3_aa: ASTRGEETQY
v_call: TRBV20-1; j_call: TRBJ2-1; cdr3_aa: SAYGLAAYNEQF
v_call: TRBV30; j_call: TRBJ1-1; cdr3_aa: AWRPPDGLNTEAF
v_call: TRBV7-2; j_call: TRBJ1-6; cdr3_aa: ASSQSLLSSYNSPLH
v_call: TRBV19; j_call: TRBJ1-5; cdr3_aa: ASNRFSGGVQPQH
v_call: TRBV30; j_call: TRBJ1-1; cdr3_aa: AWSVSRHVAF
v_call: TRBV10-3; j_call: TRBJ2-7; cdr3_aa: AIRGPQGYEQY
v_call: TRBV6-2/TRBV6-3; j_call: TRBJ1-5; cdr3_aa: ASSYLHDRGGDQPQH
v_call: TRBV5-8; j_call: TRBJ1-1; cdr3_aa: ASSVRSREAF
v_call: TRBV7-2; j_call: TRBJ1-2; cdr3_aa: ASSPPRSVRFLSLYGYT
v_call: TRBV19; j_call: TRBJ2-7; cdr3_aa: ASSTIDTIHSYEQY
v_call: TRBV6-2/TRBV6-3; j_call: TRBJ2-1; cdr3_aa: ASSGDSIYNEQF
v_call: TRBV28; j_call: TRBJ2-2; cdr3_aa: ASSLWSGTNTGELF
v_call: TRBV6-1; j_call: TRBJ2-7; cdr3_aa: ASSQDLQLGREFYEQY
v_call: TRBV12-3/TRBV12-4; j_call: TRBJ1-1; cdr3_aa: ASSLSTFISPEAF
v_call: TRBV3-1; j_call: TRBJ1-2; cdr3_aa: ASSQDGARGYT
v_call: TRBV4-2; j_call: TRBJ1-4; cdr3_aa: ASSQDPGQGQMKLF
v_call: TRBV5-1; j_call: TRBJ2-2; cdr3_aa: ASSFVGDGELF
v_call: TRBV5-4; j_call: TRBJ2-1; cdr3_aa: ASSLSSGPDNEQF
v_call: TRBV11-1; j_call: TRBJ1-3; cdr3_aa: ASSSRRGDLTIY
v_call: TRBV20-1; j_call: TRBJ2-7; cdr3_aa: SARDSNSYEQY
v_call: TRBV20-1; j_call: TRBJ2-1; cdr3_aa: STTSGRPLREQF
v_call: TRBV5-1; j_call: TRBJ1-4; cdr3_aa: ASSLVGGHNEKLF
v_call: TRBV10-3; j_call: TRBJ1-2; cdr3_aa: AIFNGHHGYT
v_call: TRBV5-1; j_call: TRBJ2-5; cdr3_aa: ASSLKGETQY
v_call: TRBV27; j_call: TRBJ1-2; cdr3_aa: ASSPLDRAYGYT
v_call: TRBV6-5; j_call: TRBJ2-5; cdr3_aa: ASSYPRVWDQETQY
v_call: TRBV7-9; j_call: TRBJ1-2; cdr3_aa: ASSLGVQQGLYGYT
v_call: TRBV11-2; j_call: TRBJ2-5; cdr3_aa: ASSSNEPYQETQY
v_call: TRBV18; j_call: TRBJ2-7; cdr3_aa: ASSPSGRTYEQY
v_call: TRBV4-3; j_call: TRBJ2-7; cdr3_aa: ASSQYLRGSYEQH
v_call: TRBV30; j_call: TRBJ2-1; cdr3_aa: AWATGVTYNEQF
v_call: TRBV12-3/TRBV12-4; j_call: TRBJ2-5; cdr3_aa: ASSQNRVGETQY
v_call: TRBV10-1; j_call: TRBJ2-3; cdr3_aa: ASSKEWADTQY
v_call: TRBV10-3; j_call: TRBJ1-2; cdr3_aa: AISESKLTNYGYT
v_call: TRBV4-3; j_call: TRBJ2-2; cdr3_aa: ASSQERGGTGELF
v_call: TRBV3-1; j_call: TRBJ2-3; cdr3_aa: ASSQEGFPSTDTQY
v_call: TRBV28; j_call: TRBJ1-1; cdr3_aa: ASSLTGTLGTEAF
v_call: TRBV20-1; j_call: TRBJ2-2; cdr3_aa: SAITSGANTGELF
v_call: TRBV27; j_call: TRBJ2-7; cdr3_aa: ASRASTLYEQY
v_call: TRBV6-1; j_call: TRBJ1-5; cdr3_aa: ASSPDRRTNQPQH
v_call: TRBV6-1; j_call: TRBJ2-2; cdr3_aa: ASRDRGPGELF